This paragraph reports one T cell receptor beta chain. The antigen is undetermined. This entry belongs to a study of shared clonotypes between healthy human individuals. Study results and limitations: Estimated clonotype richness was generally higher in naive than memory subsets.

The genomic DNA of each subset was split evenly across several immunoSEQ plates. Data came from immunoSEQ multiplex PCR; TCRdb stores just in-frame clones and leaves some out. The sample records 2 million to 3 million clones, 80% to 95% being singletons. Germline CDR1 reads SGHDT; CDR2 reads YYEEEE. V lost 3 bases and J 5 bases, leaving 5 bases between the germline ends. This CDR3 has 11 residues. Only Caucasian adults living in Nashville, Tennessee served as donors. Material: naive CD4+ T cells from PBMCs. Subset indicated: CD45RA+ positively selected. The clonotype comes from a man aged 18-30 years in good health. Some clones in this sample may be carry-over from other donors' samples. This chain uses TRBV5-6 with TRBJ1-2; unclear D gene. For the CDR3, the DNA is TGTGCCAGCAGCTCGGTTTATGGCTACACCTTC. This translates into CASSSVYGYTF.